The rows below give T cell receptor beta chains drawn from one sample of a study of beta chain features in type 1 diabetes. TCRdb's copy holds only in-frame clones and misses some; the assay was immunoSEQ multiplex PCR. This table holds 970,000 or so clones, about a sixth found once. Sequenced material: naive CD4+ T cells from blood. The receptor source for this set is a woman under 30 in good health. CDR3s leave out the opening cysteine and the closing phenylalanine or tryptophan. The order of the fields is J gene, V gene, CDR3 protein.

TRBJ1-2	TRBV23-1	ASSQIGSYPGGGASGYT
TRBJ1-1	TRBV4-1	ASSLSRGTGSNQNTEAF
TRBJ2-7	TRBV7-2	ASSLARAERYEQY
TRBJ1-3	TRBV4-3	ASSQDLRSGNTIY
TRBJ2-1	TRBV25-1	ASSDIREQF
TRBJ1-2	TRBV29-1	SVAQEGNYGYT
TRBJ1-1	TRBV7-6	ASSSAPGATEAF
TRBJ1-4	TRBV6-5	AISDRQGHEKLF
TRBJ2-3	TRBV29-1	SVEGLAGEYGTDTQY
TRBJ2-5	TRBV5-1	ASSLGRISETQY
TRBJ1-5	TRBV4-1	ASSQSPLTTGRNQPQH
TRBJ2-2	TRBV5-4	ASSLAGRGTNTGELF
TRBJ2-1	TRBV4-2	ASSQRTSGGYEQF
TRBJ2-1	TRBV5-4	ASSFGGGSSYNEQF
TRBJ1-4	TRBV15	ATSRGALQGQWVLF
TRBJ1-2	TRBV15	ASSRGASFGGYT